This TCR beta chain derives from a study of OX40 agonist ivuxolimab in advanced cancers. Produced via immunoSEQ multiplex PCR; TCRdb's table is partial and in-frame only. The sample has some 150,000 clones; over 75% are singletons. The germline V gene has CDR1 MNHNY and CDR2 SVGAGI (reference sequence). The V end was cut by 4 bases, the J end by 10 bases, with 19 bases between. The CDR3 totals 14 residues. The sequencing used CD4+ or CD8+ T cells sorted from blood, collected in a trial of the OX40 agonist ivuxolimab. The chain employs TRBV6-6 and TRBJ1-1; D may be TRBD1 (5 bases). This TCR derives from an adult with an advanced solid tumor such as melanoma, head and neck, liver or kidney cancer. The CDR3 DNA is TGTGCCAGCAGTTCGGCTGGGGGGATTGGGGGAGCTTTCTTT. Its translation is CASSSAGGIGGAFF.